The clone carrying this T cell receptor (beta chain) showed up many times. The antigen is undetermined. cDNA libraries for TCR beta contained unique molecular identifiers. TCRdb reanalysed the PCR reads using MiXCR and keeps one entry per CDR3 protein. The sample lists roughly 600,000 distinct CDR3 sequences, roughly 47% seen once, with around 1.7% in the top ten. Germline V gene lookup returns CDR1 MGHRA and CDR2 YSYEKL. Trimming removed 3 bases from V and 5 bases from J, with 5 bases in between. The CDR3 sequence is 11 residues long. This record comes from a study of post-analysis software for immune sequencing data. On the study more broadly: Patients had relapsing-remitting, secondary progressive or progressive-relapsing multiple sclerosis; some lacked subtype. Broader study findings: Analysis by F measure revealed that same-batch samples clustered strongly together. Controls showed significantly higher normalized Chao1 diversity than did multiple sclerosis patients. TRBV5-6, TRBV5-1 and TRBV20-1 were among four to six TRBV segments more frequent in patients than controls.

This chain joins TRBV4-1 and TRBJ2-7; D is unresolved. The sequence came from a girl between 5 and 17 years old with multiple sclerosis. The source material was blood. The CDR3 coding sequence is TGCGCCAGCAGCCAGGGTGACGAGCAGTACTTC. As protein: CASSQGDEQYF.